The next 4 T cell receptor beta chains were all read from a single sample in a study of blood T cell repertoires in COVID-19. Libraries were prepared by immunoSEQ multiplex PCR; TCRdb keeps only in-frame clonotypes and omits some of them. The table includes 150,000 to 200,000 clones, around 88% detected once. Source material: peripheral blood. Receptors were obtained from a woman in her seventies who had recovered from COVID-19.

The chain joins TRBV7-2 to TRBJ2-7; 10 nucleotides agree with TRBD1. Losses at the gene ends were 6 bases for V and 6 bases for J; bases not matched to a gene: 8. The CDR3 is 14 residues long. Per germline, CDR1 SGHTA and CDR2 FQGNSA. The CDR3 protein is CASRQHRDRGEQYF. The CDR3 DNA reads as TGTGCCAGCAGACAACACCGGGACAGGGGCGAGCAGTACTTC. Full variable domain (missing parts from reference TRBV7-2 and TRBJ2-7): GAGVSQSPSNKVTEKGKDVELRCDPISGHTALYWYRQSLGQGLEFLIYFQGNSAPDKSGLPSDRFSAERTGGSVSTLTIQRTQQEDSAVYLCASRQHRDRGEQYFGPGTRLTVT.

V gene TRBV28 combines with J gene TRBJ1-2, with D unresolved. The CDR3 extends over 13 amino acids. CDR1 is MDHEN, CDR2 SYDVKM, per germline. With 6 bases removed from V and 4 bases from J, the gap between germline ends came to 12 bases. The CDR3 loop is CASSPPPFYGYTF. CDR3 DNA sequence: TGTGCCAGCAGCCCCCCCCCGTTCTATGGCTACACCTTC.

This clone was counted a single time. The CDR3 DNA reads as TGTGCCAGCATCTTTCTCGGGGAGCTGTTTTTT. Residues: CASIFLGELFF. The V call is TRBV12-3 or TRBV12-4, the J call TRBJ2-2; D gene uncertain. The CDR3 contains 11 residues. Trimming stripped 7 bases from V and 7 bases from J, with 7 bases between.

This rearrangement joins TRBV3-1 (or the pseudogene TRBV3-2) to TRBJ2-3, with 8 positions matching TRBD2. V shed 0 bases, J shed 10 bases, and the junction held 21 bases outside the gene matches. The germline gives CDR1 LGHDT, CDR2 YNNKEL (reference sequence). CDR3 length: 19 amino acids. The CDR3 spells CASSQEDGAGLDPTSAQYF. The CDR3 DNA is TGTGCCAGCAGCCAAGAGGATGGGGCGGGACTAGACCCCACAAGTGCGCAGTATTTT.